The 8 T cell receptor beta chains below all came from one sample that was sequenced in a study of cytomegalovirus exposure and HLA in healthy donors. 13 Jbeta primers and 60 Vbeta primers were used for the PCR. Profiling relied on immunoSEQ multiplex PCR, and the TCRdb table lists in-frame clones only, not all of them. The sample has approximately 210,000 clones, around 87% seen once. The specimen was PBMCs. The receptor set was obtained from a young woman in good health and CMV-seronegative.

This clone has a handful of counts. V and J are TRBV7-2 and TRBJ2-7, with D possibly TRBD1 on 6 matching bases. The CDR3 covers 15 residues. Between the trimmed V and J ends, which lost 1 base and 2 bases, there was a span of 12 bases. In germline, CDR1 is SGHTA, CDR2 FQGNSA. As DNA, the CDR3 is TGTGCCAGCAGCTTAGTGGCAGGGGCCCCCTACGAGCAGTACTTC. Translating gives CASSLVAGAPYEQYF.

CDR3 amino acids: CASRGRAPYQETQYF. CDR3 nucleotide sequence: TGTGCCTCCCGAGGGAGAGCGCCGTACCAAGAGACCCAGTACTTC. This rearrangement joins TRBV6-1 to TRBJ2-5, with D perhaps matching TRBD2 (5 bases). V was shortened by 11 bases and J by 0 bases, with 19 bases between the two germline ends. CDR1 MNHNS and CDR2 SASEGT come from the germline V gene. The CDR3 is 15 amino acids.

The chain has TRBV4-3 and TRBJ2-4, with 7 bases identical to TRBD2. Germline CDR1 and CDR2: LGHNA and YSLEER. Unmatched junction bases numbered 11, after V lost 0 bases and J lost 0 bases. The CDR3 loop spans 19 amino acids. The CDR3, as DNA: TGCGCCAGCAGCCAAGATCTTGCCAGCGGGGTTCTAGCCAAAAACATTCAGTACTTC. It translates to CASSQDLASGVLAKNIQYF.

The chain carries TRBV19 and TRBJ2-4; D might be TRBD1 (8 bases). Germline V CDR1 and CDR2: LNHDA, SQIVND (reference sequence). Trimming cost V 4 bases and J 0 bases, with 13 bases left between them. This CDR3 has 16 amino acids. CDR3 nucleotides: TGTGCCAGTAGTAAACAGGGGGGGATAGCCAAAAACATTCAGTACTTC. It specifies CASSKQGGIAKNIQYF.

The chain carries TRBV5-1 and TRBJ1-1, with D tentatively TRBD1 (6 bases). This CDR3 is built from 16 residues. Germline V CDR1 and CDR2: SGHRS, YFSETQ. The germline V and J ends were trimmed by 3 bases and 0 bases, with 15 bases remaining between them. CDR3 bases: TGCGCCAGCAGCTCCTCATGGGGGGGGCTGAACACTGAAGCTTTCTTT. This translates into CASSSSWGGLNTEAFF.

The V call is TRBV9, the J call TRBJ2-3, with D perhaps TRBD1 (6 bases). The CDR3 runs to 14 residues. Germline V lookup: CDR1 SGDLS, CDR2 YYNGEE. Trimming removed 0 bases from V and 4 bases from J, with 9 bases in between. The DNA for the CDR3 is TGTGCCAGCAGCGTAGAGGCAGGGGCAGATACGCAGTATTTT. Translation: CASSVEAGADTQYF.

J is TRBJ1-6 and V is TRBV5-1, with 9 bases that match TRBD1. V was clipped by 6 bases and J by 9 bases; unmatched bases: 7. Germline CDR1 is SGHRS and CDR2 is YFSETQ. CDR3 length equals 14 residues. The CDR3 DNA follows: TGCGCCAGCACCCTAGGACAGGGGACTTCACCCCTCCACTTT. Translation gives CASTLGQGTSPLHF.

The chain uses TRBV7-9 and TRBJ1-1, with 11 nucleotides matching TRBD1. The germline V gene encodes CDR1 SEHNR and CDR2 FQNEAQ (reference sequence). V gave up 5 bases and J gave up 4 bases; unmatched junction bases: 3. The CDR3 sequence is 14 residues long. The CDR3 coding sequence is TGTGCCAGCAGCAAGGGACAGGGGGGCACTGAAGCTTTCTTT. Translation: CASSKGQGGTEAFF.